The 27 T cell receptor beta chains below all came from one sample that was sequenced in a study of beta chain features in type 1 diabetes. No antigen is known for these receptors. Whole-study results and caveats: There was a moderate but significant shortening of TCRB CDR3s in all four CD4+ subsets of Type 1 diabetes patients.

The study reverse transcribed the entire isolated RNA, so it sequenced expressed TCRB transcripts. Method: immunoSEQ multiplex PCR; TCRdb's copy keeps in-frame clones and lacks some. Of fewer than 400,000 clones listed, approximately 9.9% are singletons. Source material: central memory CD4+ T cells from blood. All receptors derive from a man aged 30 to 39 with type 1 diabetes.

The chain recombines TRBV18 with TRBJ1-1; D call uncertain. Trimming removed 5 bases at V and 1 base at J, with 8 bases between. Looked up from germline, CDR1 is KGHSH and CDR2 is LQKENI. The CDR3 totals 13 residues. CDR3 nucleotides: TGTGCCAGCTCATTACAAGAGAACACTGAAGCTTTCTTT. This encodes CASSLQENTEAFF.

The chain joins TRBV28 to TRBJ1-5, with a possible D match to TRBD1 (5 bases). The germline gives CDR1 MDHEN, CDR2 SYDVKM. The CDR3 sequence is 13 residues long. V lost 8 bases, J lost 0 bases, and 8 bases lay in between. The DNA of the CDR3 is TGTGCCAGCCGACAGTATAGCAATCAGCCCCAGCATTTT. Its translation: CASRQYSNQPQHF.

In the case of this clone: Other nucleotide sequences in the sample specify the same CDR3. The chain carries TRBV18 and TRBJ1-3; no reliable D call. CDR3 length: 13 residues. Trimming removed 6 bases at V and 4 bases at J, with 10 bases between. Germline CDR1 is KGHSH and CDR2 is LQKENI. The CDR3 protein is CASSPDGGNTIYF. Here the CDR3 DNA reads TGTGCCAGCTCCCCGGACGGGGGAAACACCATATATTTT.

In this sample, this clone turned up a few times. Here the CDR3 DNA reads TGCGCCAGCAGCCCCTTTACTAGCGCCGGGTCCCACAATGAGCAGTTCTTC. It yields the protein CASSPFTSAGSHNEQFF. The chain employs TRBV5-1 and TRBJ2-1; 7 positions agree with TRBD2. Trimming at V came to 4 bases and at J to 5 bases, leaving 15 bases not matched to a gene. The CDR3 runs 17 residues. Germline loops: CDR1 SGHRS, CDR2 YFSETQ.

This clone has ten or more counts. The rearrangement uses TRBV13 and TRBJ1-5, with 9 bases lining up with TRBD1. Germline V gene lookup returns CDR1 PRHDT and CDR2 FYEKMQ (reference sequence). Unmatched junction bases numbered 1, after V lost 5 bases and J lost 5 bases. The CDR3 has 13 amino acids. CDR3 amino acids: CASSRTGDQPQHF. CDR3 DNA: TGTGCCAGCAGCCGGACAGGGGATCAGCCCCAGCATTTT.

The V and J genes are TRBV6-1 and TRBJ2-2, with TRBD1 matching over 9 bases. Germline V gives CDR1 MNHNS, CDR2 SASEGT. This CDR3 comprises 15 residues. V trimming: 7 bases; J trimming: 7 bases; junction bases outside the gene matches: 10. CDR3: CASTRTGEVYGELFF. The DNA of the CDR3 is TGTGCCAGCACCCGGACAGGGGAGGTATACGGGGAGCTGTTTTTT.

This clone has just a few counts. The chain has TRBV9 and TRBJ1-1; no clear D gene. This CDR3 comprises 13 residues. Trimming removed 4 bases from V and 4 bases from J, with 11 bases in between. Germline V gene lookup returns CDR1 SGDLS and CDR2 YYNGEE. In DNA, the CDR3 is TGTGCCAGCAGCAAGAGTAGAGGCACTGAAGCTTTCTTT. It yields the protein CASSKSRGTEAFF. Combining the CDR3 with reference TRBV9 and TRBJ1-1 gives the whole variable domain DSGVTQTPKHLITATGQRVTLRCSPRSGDLSVYWYQQSLDQGLQFLIQYYNGEERAKGNILERFSAQQFPDLHSELNLSSLELGDSALYFCASSKSRGTEAFFGQGTRLTVV.

On this clone: It is likely a read error: a sequence one base away is far more abundant. The same CDR3 arises from other DNA sequences in this sample as well. This chain joins TRBV4-3 and TRBJ1-2; 8 bases map to TRBD1. J lost 5 bases, V lost 5 bases, and 4 bases had no gene match. The CDR3 is made up of 13 amino acids. Germline CDR1 and CDR2: LGHNA and YSLEER. The CDR3 region has the DNA TGCGCCAGCAGCGGAGACAGGGGATATGGCTACACCTTC. This encodes CASSGDRGYGYTF.

With regard to this clone: A single base is all that separates this from a far larger clone, so a read error is likely. V is TRBV30 and J is TRBJ1-1; a weak D match, TRBD1 (5 bases). V shed 7 bases and J shed 2 bases, with 14 bases lying between them. CDR1 and CDR2 (germline): GTSNPN, SVGIG (reference sequence). The CDR3 spans 13 residues. The CDR3 here is CAYERTINTEAFF. The CDR3 nucleotides are TGTGCCTACGAGAGGACAATTAACACTGAAGCTTTCTTT.

In this sample, this clone turned up many times. This chain joins TRBV10-3 and TRBJ2-3; either TRBD1 or TRBD2 may fit D (6 bases each). The CDR3 spans 16 residues. The ends were cut back, 11 bases at V and 2 bases at J, with 23 bases in the middle. The germline gives CDR1 ENHRY, CDR2 SYGVKD. CDR3 DNA: TGTGCCTCCTTTGAACGGGGGCCTTCATCCACAGATACGCAGTATTTT. This translates into CASFERGPSSTDTQYF.

This clone was seen only a few times. CDR3 loop: CSAQGYTF. Here the CDR3 DNA reads TGCAGTGCTCAAGGCTACACCTTC. The chain is built from TRBV20-1 and TRBJ1-2; D gene ambiguous. In germline, CDR1 is DFQATT, CDR2 SNEGSKA (reference sequence). The V gene lost 5 bases and the J gene lost 8 bases, with 3 bases spanning the gap. The CDR3 consists of 8 residues.

This clone was counted many times. The chain has TRBV7-6 and TRBJ2-7; 8 bases agree with TRBD1. Germline values: CDR1 SGHVS, CDR2 FNYEAQ. V was pared by 5 bases and J by 4 bases, with 1 base of the junction left unmatched. The CDR3 runs 12 residues. The CDR3 DNA reads as TGTGCCAGCAGCCGACAGGGGTACGAGCAGTACTTC. It yields the protein CASSRQGYEQYF.

A few counts support this clone. The chain couples TRBV11-2 to TRBJ2-5; 7 nucleotides line up with TRBD1. Germline values: CDR1 SGHAT, CDR2 FQNNGV. V lost 5 bases, J lost 3 bases, and 6 bases stayed unmatched. The CDR3 spans 14 residues. The CDR3 loop is CASSSRDSKETQYF. CDR3 bases: TGTGCCAGCAGCAGCCGGGACAGCAAAGAGACCCAGTACTTC.

In this sample, this clone turned up a few times. The chain uses TRBV7-2 and TRBJ2-7; the D gene is possibly TRBD2 (6 bases). V was pared by 6 bases and J by 2 bases, with 11 bases between. The CDR3 runs 13 residues. CDR1 is SGHTA and CDR2 is FQGNSA in the germline V gene. DNA of the CDR3: TGTGCCAGCAGTCCGGGACTTCCCTACGAGCAGTACTTC. It translates to CASSPGLPYEQYF. The complete variable domain, with remaining parts taken from reference TRBV7-2 and TRBJ2-7, reads GAGVSQSPSNKVTEKGKDVELRCDPISGHTALYWYRQSLGQGLEFLIYFQGNSAPDKSGLPSDRFSAERTGGSVSTLTIQRTQQEDSAVYLCASSPGLPYEQYFGPGTRLTVT.

The rearrangement links TRBV10-1 to TRBJ2-5, with TRBD2 identical over 12 bases. Germline CDR1 is WNHNN and CDR2 is SYGVQD (reference sequence). With V trimmed by 3 bases and J by 4 bases, 3 bases remained unmatched. The CDR3 spans 15 residues. The CDR3 here is CASSDRTSGAETQYF. The DNA for the CDR3 is TGCGCCAGCAGTGACAGGACTAGCGGGGCAGAGACCCAGTACTTC.

Remarks on this clone: A much larger clone sits a single nucleotide away, making a read error possible. The V and J genes are TRBV7-2 and TRBJ1-4, with a tentative D call TRBD1 (5 bases). CDR1 SGHTA and CDR2 FQGNSA come from the germline V gene. The CDR3 extends over 14 amino acids. Trimming shortened V by 2 bases and J by 1 base, and 5 bases separated the two germline ends. CDR3 residues: CASSLQGTNEKLFF. The CDR3, as DNA: TGTGCCAGCAGCTTACAGGGAACTAATGAAAAACTGTTTTTT.

The chain has TRBV2 and TRBJ2-2; possible D gene TRBD2, 5 bases. This CDR3 region has 16 residues. V lost 6 bases and J lost 3, with 17 bases in between. Germline-derived CDR1 and CDR2 are SNHLY and FYNNEI. The CDR3 DNA reads as TGTGCCAGCAGCATATCCCCGGACTCCGACACCGGGGAGCTGTTTTTT. It is translated as CASSISPDSDTGELFF.

This clone was counted between two and nine times. Other DNA sequences in this sample translate to the same CDR3. The J gene is TRBJ1-4, the V gene TRBV27, with D hard to call. Trimming took off 11 bases at V and 0 bases at J, with 10 bases between the two ends. The CDR3 extends over 13 amino acids. Germline values: CDR1 MNHEY, CDR2 SMNVEV (reference sequence). The CDR3 DNA is TGTGCCTCCAGCCGAGCAACTAATGAAAAACTGTTTTTT. Its protein is CASSRATNEKLFF.

The rearrangement joins TRBV9 to TRBJ2-7; D gene uncertain. Germline CDR1 SGDLS, CDR2 YYNGEE. The ends were cut back, 3 bases at V and 3 bases at J, with 13 bases in the middle. The CDR3 runs 14 residues. CDR3 protein: CASSADVGFYEQYF. The DNA of the CDR3 is TGTGCCAGCAGCGCAGATGTGGGGTTCTACGAGCAGTACTTC.

This clone appeared a few times. The CDR3 reads CASSLQGFPKETQYF. The CDR3, as DNA: TGTGCCAGCAGCTTACAGGGTTTCCCTAAAGAGACCCAGTACTTC. The chain is built from TRBV7-9 and TRBJ2-5; tentatively, D is TRBD1 (5 bases). CDR3 length equals 15 residues. Deletions cut 2 bases from V and 3 bases from J, with 13 bases between. CDR1 and CDR2 (germline): SEHNR, FQNEAQ (reference sequence).

The chain is built from TRBV5-1 and TRBJ2-2, with a tentative D call TRBD1 (5 bases). CDR1 and CDR2 (germline): SGHRS, YFSETQ. The CDR3 runs to 14 residues. The V and J ends lost 7 bases and 1 base respectively, with 11 bases between them. Here the CDR3 DNA reads TGCGCCAGCGGAATCCAGGGGAACACCGGGGAGCTGTTTTTT. Encoded protein: CASGIQGNTGELFF.

The CDR3 nucleotides are TGCAGCGTTGAAGTGGTTCAGGGCACAGATACGCAGTATTTT. Protein: CSVEVVQGTDTQYF. This chain links TRBV29-1 with TRBJ2-3; D is uncertain. The V gene's germline CDR1 is SQVTM and CDR2 ANQGSEA. Trimming removed 1 base at V and 1 base at J, with 9 bases between. This CDR3 has 14 residues.

This clone was counted only a few times. The chain joins TRBV7-2 to TRBJ1-2; D is uncertain. V was cut by 1 base and J by 6 bases, with 12 bases left in between. Germline CDR1 reads SGHTA; CDR2 reads FQGNSA. The CDR3 runs to 14 residues. CDR3 region: CASSLVFRMNGYTF. Written as DNA, the CDR3 is TGTGCCAGCAGCTTAGTTTTCAGGATGAATGGCTACACCTTC.

This chain joins TRBV7-2 and TRBJ1-3, with D possibly being TRBD1 (6 bases). The CDR3 spans 15 residues. Per the germline V gene, CDR1 is SGHTA and CDR2 is FQGNSA. V gave up 4 bases and J gave up 0 bases, with 10 bases separating them. DNA of the CDR3: TGTGCCAGCAGCTCCAGGGGCCCCTCTGGAAACACCATATATTTT. As protein: CASSSRGPSGNTIYF.

The rearrangement links TRBV7-9 to TRBJ2-3; perhaps D is TRBD1 or TRBD2 (5 bases each). Germline CDR1 and CDR2: SEHNR and FQNEAQ (reference sequence). V lost 5 bases to trimming and J lost 1 base, with 16 bases between them. CDR3 size: 16 residues. Written as DNA, the CDR3 is TGTGCCAGCAGCCCCAGGGTGGTCGGGGGCACAGATACGCAGTATTTT. Its protein product is CASSPRVVGGTDTQYF. The full variable domain, completed using reference TRBV7-9 and TRBJ2-3, is DTGVSQNPRHKITKRGQNVTFRCDPISEHNRLYWYRQTLGQGPEFLTYFQNEAQLEKSRLLSDRFSAERPKGSFSTLEIQRTEQGDSAMYLCASSPRVVGGTDTQYFGPGTRLTVL.

The chain combines TRBV6-5 with TRBJ1-1; tentative D call: TRBD1 (6 bases). CDR1 is MNHEY, CDR2 SVGAGI, per germline. V was shortened by 5 bases and J by 4 bases, with 14 bases between the two germline ends. The CDR3 runs 14 residues. The CDR3: CASSNRDTLTEAFF. DNA of the CDR3: TGTGCCAGCAGTAATAGGGACACCCTCACTGAAGCTTTCTTT.

This clone was seen a few times. The chain links TRBV10-3 to TRBJ1-6, with 10 nucleotides matching TRBD1. Germline CDR1 reads ENHRY; CDR2 reads SYGVKD. V was clipped by 3 bases and J by 10 bases; unmatched bases: 3. The CDR3 is 14 residues long. CDR3 amino acids: CAISEGTGDSPLHF. The CDR3 DNA sequence: TGTGCCATCAGTGAAGGGACAGGGGACTCACCCCTCCACTTT.